This is a list of T cell receptor beta chains from one sample in a study of OX40 agonist ivuxolimab in advanced cancers. Data came from immunoSEQ multiplex PCR; TCRdb stores just in-frame clones and leaves some out. The table includes 40,000 to 55,000 clones, roughly 90% detected once. The sample was CD4+ or CD8+ T cells sorted from blood, taken in a trial of the OX40 agonist ivuxolimab. The receptor source for this set is an adult with an advanced solid tumor such as melanoma, head and neck, liver or kidney cancer. Both conserved end residues are part of each CDR3. Fields, in order: V gene, clone size, D gene, J gene, CDR3 DNA, CDR3 protein. The D gene is left open where the match is weak. Clone size is stated in some rows and not others, as once, few, many or a class when expanded.

v_call: TRBV9
clone_size: .
d_call: .
j_call: TRBJ2-2
cdr3_nt: TGTGCCAGCAGCCCCCTCGGCGGGGCCGGGGAGCTGTTTTTT
cdr3_aa: CASSPLGGAGELFF

v_call: TRBV2
clone_size: .
d_call: .
j_call: TRBJ1-1
cdr3_nt: TGTGCCAGCAGGAGGGATGGACGGACGGTCGCTGAAGCTTTCTTT
cdr3_aa: CASRRDGRTVAEAFF

v_call: TRBV12-5
clone_size: .
d_call: .
j_call: TRBJ2-3
cdr3_nt: TGTGCTAGTGGTTTGAACCAGGCAGATACGCAGTATTTT
cdr3_aa: CASGLNQADTQYF

v_call: TRBV30
clone_size: .
d_call: TRBD1
j_call: TRBJ1-3
cdr3_nt: TGTGCCTGGAGTGAGGGAGGGACAGTCTCTGGAAACACCATATATTTT
cdr3_aa: CAWSEGGTVSGNTIYF

v_call: TRBV28
clone_size: .
d_call: .
j_call: TRBJ2-7
cdr3_nt: TGTGCCAGCAGTCCGATTAAACAGGGTTTGTACGAGCAGTACTTC
cdr3_aa: CASSPIKQGLYEQYF

v_call: TRBV9
clone_size: .
d_call: .
j_call: TRBJ2-3
cdr3_nt: TGTGCCAGCAGCTCCCTGGGGGAAAGAACAGATACGCAGTATTTT
cdr3_aa: CASSSLGERTDTQYF

v_call: TRBV5-5
clone_size: .
d_call: .
j_call: TRBJ2-1
cdr3_nt: TGTGCCAGCAGCTTGGGTGAGAGCTCCTACAATGAGCAGTTCTTC
cdr3_aa: CASSLGESSYNEQFF

v_call: TRBV28
clone_size: .
d_call: .
j_call: TRBJ2-7
cdr3_nt: TGTGCCAGCACTAGTAACTACGAGCAGTACTTC
cdr3_aa: CASTSNYEQYF

v_call: TRBV9
clone_size: .
d_call: .
j_call: TRBJ2-7
cdr3_nt: TGTGCCAGCAGCCGGGGATACGAGCAGTACTTC
cdr3_aa: CASSRGYEQYF

v_call: TRBV21-1
clone_size: .
d_call: .
j_call: TRBJ2-1
cdr3_nt: TGTGCAGCAGCAAACCACAATGAGCAGTTCTTC
cdr3_aa: CAAANHNEQFF

v_call: TRBV19
clone_size: .
d_call: .
j_call: TRBJ2-3
cdr3_nt: TGTGCCAGTAGTAGGGGCGGTCTAGAGGCAGATACGCAGTATTTT
cdr3_aa: CASSRGGLEADTQYF

v_call: TRBV15
clone_size: .
d_call: .
j_call: TRBJ1-1
cdr3_nt: TGTGCCACCAGCAGAGATAGCTTGGGGATTGGTGGGGCGAACACTGAAGCTTTCTTT
cdr3_aa: CATSRDSLGIGGANTEAFF

v_call: TRBV5-1
clone_size: .
d_call: TRBD2
j_call: TRBJ2-2
cdr3_nt: TGCGCCAGCAGCTTGGGGCCCCATGCTAGCGGGTTTAACACCGGGGAGCTGTTTTTT
cdr3_aa: CASSLGPHASGFNTGELFF

v_call: TRBV19
clone_size: few
d_call: TRBD1
j_call: TRBJ1-4
cdr3_nt: TGTGCCAGTAGTATCCGGGACAGGGGGCCGACTAATGAAAAACTGTTTTTT
cdr3_aa: CASSIRDRGPTNEKLFF

v_call: TRBV7-8
clone_size: .
d_call: .
j_call: TRBJ2-3
cdr3_nt: TGTGCCAGCAGCTTAGATCTGTCGGGCGGTGTAGTGTCTTACACAGATACGCAGTATTTT
cdr3_aa: CASSLDLSGGVVSYTDTQYF

v_call: TRBV6-5
clone_size: .
d_call: .
j_call: TRBJ1-5
cdr3_nt: TGTGCCAGCAGCTTGGACAGAAGCAATCAGCCCCAGCATTTT
cdr3_aa: CASSLDRSNQPQHF

v_call: TRBV5-1
clone_size: .
d_call: TRBD1
j_call: TRBJ2-2
cdr3_nt: TGCGCCAGCAGCAGATCCCGGGACAGGGGGCTTTCCGGGGAGCTGTTTTTT
cdr3_aa: CASSRSRDRGLSGELFF

v_call: TRBV6-1
clone_size: .
d_call: .
j_call: TRBJ2-5
cdr3_nt: TGTGCCAGCAAAACGAGTCTTGGGGAGACCCAGTACTTC
cdr3_aa: CASKTSLGETQYF

v_call: TRBV6-6
clone_size: once
d_call: .
j_call: TRBJ2-5
cdr3_nt: TGTGCCAGCAGTTACAGCCGGTTAGAGACCCAGTACTTC
cdr3_aa: CASSYSRLETQYF

v_call: TRBV10-1
clone_size: .
d_call: .
j_call: TRBJ2-5
cdr3_nt: TGCGCCAGCAGTGAGCCACCGCCCCCCCCGTATACACAAGAGACCCAGTACTTC
cdr3_aa: CASSEPPPPPYTQETQYF

v_call: TRBV9
clone_size: .
d_call: .
j_call: TRBJ2-7
cdr3_nt: TGTGCCAGCAGCCCCGGAGGAGAAGGCTACGAGCAGTACTTC
cdr3_aa: CASSPGGEGYEQYF

v_call: TRBV6-1
clone_size: .
d_call: .
j_call: TRBJ2-1
cdr3_nt: TGTGCCAGCAGTCCAGCGCAACACAATGAGCAGTTCTTC
cdr3_aa: CASSPAQHNEQFF

v_call: TRBV7-2
clone_size: few
d_call: .
j_call: TRBJ2-1
cdr3_nt: TGTGCCAGCAGCTTACTTGTCGGTTACAATGAGCAGTTCTTC
cdr3_aa: CASSLLVGYNEQFF

v_call: TRBV19
clone_size: .
d_call: .
j_call: TRBJ1-4
cdr3_nt: TGTGCCAGTAGCGAGCAGAGCCTTAATGAAAAACTGTTTTTT
cdr3_aa: CASSEQSLNEKLFF

v_call: TRBV6-6
clone_size: .
d_call: .
j_call: TRBJ1-3
cdr3_nt: TGTGCCAGCAGTTACTCGTTTGGAAACACCATATATTTT
cdr3_aa: CASSYSFGNTIYF